The 24 T cell receptor beta chains below all came from one sample that was sequenced in a study of T-cell reconstitution after alpha-beta-depleted transplantation in children (dated by TCRdb to the mid-2010s). Libraries were made using PCR. The sample was run on an Illumina HiSeq 2500. To normalize quantification of the TCRbeta repertoire, the TCR libraries were built with molecular barcoding that relied on unique molecular identifiers. The raw public reads went through TCRdb reprocessing: fastp at Q25, MiXCR clone calling, in-frame beta chains kept. Every distinct CDR3 protein forms one entry, paired with its most common genes and DNA. The sample data list 200,000 to 250,000 distinct CDR3 sequences, and around 8% of these were observed just once. Clones ranked in the top ten supply about 6.4% of the sample. The treatment or condition label, as the study defines it: allogeneic hematopoietic cell transplantation with graft depleted of TCRalphabeta T cells and CD19 B cells.

Specimen: PBMCs, mostly from graft donor cells, collected 180 days after TCRalphabeta/CD19-depleted stem cell transplant. These receptors came from a male patient aged 5 to 17 who had a stem cell transplant for acute lymphoblastic leukemia, so the T cells may come from the graft donor.

In regard to this clonotype: This sequence may be a read error, since a much larger clone differs from it by one base. This sequence joins TRBV9 and TRBJ2-5, with 13 bases fitting TRBD2. Trimming removed 0 bases from V and 0 bases from J; junction bases left unmatched: 5. The CDR3 extends over 18 amino acids. From germline, CDR1 is SGDLS and CDR2 YYNGEE. Written as DNA, the CDR3 is TGTGCCAGCAGCGTAGGGACTAGCGGGAGCGGGCACCAAGAGACCCAGTACTTC. It encodes CASSVGTSGSGHQETQYF.

This clonotype was detected many times. The rearrangement links TRBV4-3 to TRBJ2-3; 10 nucleotides line up with TRBD1. V was pared by 0 bases and J by 2 bases, with 5 bases of the junction left unmatched. Germline V CDR1 and CDR2: LGHNA, YSLEER. The CDR3 is 17 residues long. In DNA, the CDR3 is TGCGCCAGCAGCCAAGAGGGGACAGGGGCGTTCACAGATACGCAGTATTTT. Its protein is CASSQEGTGAFTDTQYF.

This clonotype was detected many times. The chain employs TRBV9 and TRBJ1-3, with D possibly TRBD1 on 5 matching bases. The V and J ends lost 1 base and 6 bases respectively, with 17 bases between them. This CDR3 has 16 residues. From germline, CDR1 is SGDLS and CDR2 YYNGEE. This chain's CDR3 is CASSVLGTGFANTIYF. For the CDR3, the DNA is TGTGCCAGCAGCGTACTTGGGACCGGGTTTGCAAACACCATATATTTT.

The chain is built from TRBV6-2 or TRBV6-3 and TRBJ1-1; TRBD1 might be the D (5 bases). The V and J ends lost 6 bases and 3 bases respectively, with 11 bases between them. The CDR3 extends over 13 amino acids. Germline V gene sequence: CDR1 MNHEY, CDR2 SVGEGT. CDR3 region: CASSLRQYTEAFF. In DNA form, the CDR3 reads TGTGCCAGCAGCCTACGACAGTACACTGAAGCTTTCTTT.

This clonotype was seen repeatedly, ten times or more. The chain is built from TRBV15 and TRBJ2-7; D may correspond to TRBD1 or TRBD2 (6 bases each). Germline loops: CDR1 LNHNV, CDR2 YYDKDF (reference sequence). The CDR3 is 14 amino acids. The V and J ends lost 1 base and 3 bases respectively, with 10 bases between them. CDR3 sequence reads: CATSRGGAGYEQYF. Here the CDR3 DNA reads TGTGCCACCAGCAGAGGGGGGGCTGGCTACGAGCAGTACTTC.

This clonotype was seen many times. V gene TRBV6-2 or TRBV6-3 combines with J gene TRBJ1-1, with D possibly being TRBD1 (5 bases). The V and J ends lost 8 bases and 1 base respectively, with 11 bases between them. Germline V gives CDR1 MNHEY, CDR2 SVGEGT. The CDR3 sequence is 13 residues long. In nucleotides, the CDR3 is TGTGCCAGCCGGGACGCAACGAACACTGAAGCTTTCTTT. Translation gives CASRDATNTEAFF.

The table lists this clonotype with many counts. The J gene is TRBJ1-3, the V gene TRBV12-3 or TRBV12-4; D gene ambiguous. V dropped 1 base and J dropped 0 bases, with 13 bases sitting between them. The CDR3 spans 17 residues. The DNA for the CDR3 is TGTGCCAGCAGTTTAGTGGCAGGAACTTACTCTGGAAACACCATATATTTT. Its translation: CASSLVAGTYSGNTIYF.

This clonotype was counted between two and nine times. V and J are TRBV7-9 and TRBJ2-6; D is unclear. CDR1 and CDR2 (germline): SEHNR, FQNEAQ (reference sequence). Trimming took off 4 bases at V and 2 bases at J, with 15 bases between the two ends. The CDR3 contains 17 residues. Here the CDR3 DNA reads TGTGCCAGCAGCTCTCTCCCCTCCGGACCTGGGGCCAACGTCCTGACTTTC. It yields the protein CASSSLPSGPGANVLTF.

The chain couples TRBV20-1 to TRBJ1-4; no clear D. This CDR3 comprises 12 residues. The V end lost 1 base, the J end lost 6 bases, and 6 bases lay between the germline ends. Looked up from germline, CDR1 is DFQATT and CDR2 is SNEGSKA (reference sequence). CDR3 loop: CSARGWDEKLFF. The CDR3 coding sequence is TGCAGTGCTAGAGGGTGGGATGAAAAACTGTTTTTT.

This clonotype was observed many times. The chain uses TRBV7-9 and TRBJ2-3, with 7 bases lining up with TRBD2. This CDR3 is built from 17 residues. V dropped 5 bases and J dropped 0; count of bases not matched to a gene: 11. The germline V gene encodes CDR1 SEHNR and CDR2 FQNEAQ (reference sequence). CDR3 sequence (DNA): TGTGCCAGCAGCCCAACGGGGAGGGGATCTAGCACAGATACGCAGTATTTT. It codes for CASSPTGRGSSTDTQYF.

The count of this clonotype is one. This clone may be a read error of a much larger clone one base away. The J gene is TRBJ2-7, the V gene TRBV12-3 or TRBV12-4; D is possibly TRBD1 (6 bases). The CDR3 loop spans 14 amino acids. The V gene lost 4 bases and the J gene lost 5 bases, with 15 bases spanning the gap. The CDR3 region has the DNA TGTGCCAGCAGTTCCCGACAGGTGGCCAACGAGCAGTACTTC. It is translated as CASSSRQVANEQYF.

This clonotype was observed at least ten times. The chain is built from TRBV11-1 and TRBJ2-3, with 14 positions matching TRBD2. CDR3 length: 18 residues. V trimming: 5 bases; J trimming: 1 base; junction bases outside the gene matches: 8. Germline V CDR1 and CDR2: SGHAT, FQDESV (reference sequence). The CDR3 region is CASSPPGTSGGGTDTQYF. CDR3 DNA sequence: TGTGCCAGCAGCCCTCCCGGGACTAGCGGGGGAGGCACAGATACGCAGTATTTT.

This clonotype occurred a few times. The chain employs TRBV27 and TRBJ2-3; 10 nucleotides align to TRBD2. J was trimmed by 5 bases and V by 3 bases; bases with no gene match: 8. The CDR3 consists of 16 residues. Germline V gene lookup returns CDR1 MNHEY and CDR2 SMNVEV (reference sequence). The DNA for the CDR3 is TGTGCCAGCAGTTTTGCTTTAGCGGGAGGTGTAGATACGCAGTATTTT. Translation gives CASSFALAGGVDTQYF.

This clonotype was seen many times. This sequence joins TRBV12-3 or TRBV12-4 and TRBJ2-5; no definite D call. The V gene lost 4 bases and the J gene lost 4 bases, with 10 bases spanning the gap. The CDR3 runs 13 residues. CDR3 DNA sequence: TGTGCCAGCAGTTCCTCTTTTATAGAGACCCAGTACTTC. It codes for CASSSSFIETQYF.

This clonotype was detected ten times or more. The rearrangement joins TRBV7-2 to TRBJ1-4; TRBD1 aligns across 7 bases. The junction had 4 bases not matched to a gene; V was cut back by 2 bases and J by 13 bases. Germline V gene sequence: CDR1 SGHTA, CDR2 FQGNSA. The CDR3 runs to 12 residues. The CDR3 nucleotides read TGTGCCAGCAGCTTACAGGGGGGTCGACTGTTTTTT. Amino acid sequence: CASSLQGGRLFF.

There are many counts of this clonotype. The V and J genes are TRBV6-2 or TRBV6-3 and TRBJ1-1, with 7 bases matching TRBD1. Per germline, CDR1 MNHEY and CDR2 SVGEGT. The CDR3 consists of 13 residues. The J segment lost 5 bases and the V segment lost 4 bases, leaving 4 bases of the junction unmatched. CDR3 loop: CASSWDSRTEAFF. CDR3 DNA: TGTGCCAGCAGTTGGGACAGTAGAACTGAAGCTTTCTTT.

Many counts were recorded for this clonotype. The chain's CDR3 is CSARDRSSRTEAFF. The DNA for the CDR3 is TGCAGTGCTAGAGACCGGTCATCCCGCACTGAAGCTTTCTTT. V gene TRBV20-1 combines with J gene TRBJ1-1; D uncertain. Germline lookup yields CDR1 DFQATT and CDR2 SNEGSKA (reference sequence). The CDR3 is 14 amino acids. Deletions cut 0 bases from V and 4 bases from J, with 12 bases between.

This chain joins TRBV7-9 and TRBJ2-3, with D unresolved. Trimming stripped 5 bases from V and 6 bases from J, with 12 bases between. CDR1 and CDR2 from the germline V gene are SEHNR and FQNEAQ (reference sequence). The CDR3 loop spans 13 amino acids. Here the CDR3 reads CASSPAKWDTQYF. The CDR3 nucleotides are TGTGCCAGCAGCCCAGCTAAGTGGGATACGCAGTATTTT.

This clonotype was seen many times. V and J are TRBV7-9 and TRBJ2-3; D is ambiguous. Germline values: CDR1 SEHNR, CDR2 FQNEAQ (reference sequence). Trimming removed 0 bases at V and 3 bases at J, with 1 base between. The CDR3 spans 12 residues. In nucleotides, the CDR3 is TGTGCCAGCAGCTTAGCGACAGATACGCAGTATTTT. It specifies CASSLATDTQYF.

This clonotype appeared many times. The V and J genes are TRBV6-1 and TRBJ2-1; the D is unclear. The germline V gene has CDR1 MNHNS and CDR2 SASEGT. Trimming pared 6 bases from V and 4 bases from J, leaving 16 bases between. The CDR3 length is 15 residues. The CDR3 protein is CASSFGPWPYNEQFF. For the CDR3, the DNA is TGTGCCAGCAGCTTCGGACCTTGGCCTTACAATGAGCAGTTCTTC.

This clonotype came up many times. The rearrangement uses TRBV11-2 and TRBJ2-2, with D unclear. Germline V CDR1 and CDR2: SGHAT, FQNNGV. V was cut by 5 bases and J by 5 bases, with 6 bases left in between. The CDR3 sequence is 12 residues long. CDR3 DNA: TGTGCCAGCAGCCCGTTGACCGGGGAGCTGTTTTTT. This translates into CASSPLTGELFF.

The chain is built from TRBV28 and TRBJ2-5; D is possibly TRBD2 (5 bases). CDR1 is MDHEN and CDR2 is SYDVKM in the germline V gene. The CDR3 runs to 14 residues. Deletions cut 6 bases from V and 5 bases from J, with 16 bases between. For the CDR3, the DNA is TGTGCCAGCAGGCGGCCTCGGGATGGGGAGACCCAGTACTTC. This gives the protein CASRRPRDGETQYF.

The table lists this clonotype with a few counts. The V gene is TRBV6-5, the J gene TRBJ1-1, with D tentatively TRBD1 (5 bases). This CDR3 is 15 amino acids long. Germline CDR1 and CDR2: MNHEY and SVGAGI. V lost 2 bases to trimming and J lost 0 bases, with 10 bases between them. This CDR3 reads CASSYVWGMNTEAFF. As DNA, the CDR3 is TGTGCCAGCAGTTACGTTTGGGGGATGAACACTGAAGCTTTCTTT.

Details on this clonotype: Since a much larger clone is just one base distant, this may be a read error. The missing conserved phenylalanine or tryptophan at the end of this CDR3 makes a read error likely. This rearrangement joins TRBV5-1 to TRBJ2-6, with D unclear. This CDR3 is 16 amino acids long. Germline CDR1 reads SGHRS; CDR2 reads YFSETQ. V was clipped by 0 bases and J by 0 bases, with 7 bases between them. The CDR3 nucleotides are TGCGCCAGCAGCTTGGTGGCGGCCTCTGGGGCCAACGTCCTGACTCTC. Protein sequence: CASSLVAASGANVLTL.